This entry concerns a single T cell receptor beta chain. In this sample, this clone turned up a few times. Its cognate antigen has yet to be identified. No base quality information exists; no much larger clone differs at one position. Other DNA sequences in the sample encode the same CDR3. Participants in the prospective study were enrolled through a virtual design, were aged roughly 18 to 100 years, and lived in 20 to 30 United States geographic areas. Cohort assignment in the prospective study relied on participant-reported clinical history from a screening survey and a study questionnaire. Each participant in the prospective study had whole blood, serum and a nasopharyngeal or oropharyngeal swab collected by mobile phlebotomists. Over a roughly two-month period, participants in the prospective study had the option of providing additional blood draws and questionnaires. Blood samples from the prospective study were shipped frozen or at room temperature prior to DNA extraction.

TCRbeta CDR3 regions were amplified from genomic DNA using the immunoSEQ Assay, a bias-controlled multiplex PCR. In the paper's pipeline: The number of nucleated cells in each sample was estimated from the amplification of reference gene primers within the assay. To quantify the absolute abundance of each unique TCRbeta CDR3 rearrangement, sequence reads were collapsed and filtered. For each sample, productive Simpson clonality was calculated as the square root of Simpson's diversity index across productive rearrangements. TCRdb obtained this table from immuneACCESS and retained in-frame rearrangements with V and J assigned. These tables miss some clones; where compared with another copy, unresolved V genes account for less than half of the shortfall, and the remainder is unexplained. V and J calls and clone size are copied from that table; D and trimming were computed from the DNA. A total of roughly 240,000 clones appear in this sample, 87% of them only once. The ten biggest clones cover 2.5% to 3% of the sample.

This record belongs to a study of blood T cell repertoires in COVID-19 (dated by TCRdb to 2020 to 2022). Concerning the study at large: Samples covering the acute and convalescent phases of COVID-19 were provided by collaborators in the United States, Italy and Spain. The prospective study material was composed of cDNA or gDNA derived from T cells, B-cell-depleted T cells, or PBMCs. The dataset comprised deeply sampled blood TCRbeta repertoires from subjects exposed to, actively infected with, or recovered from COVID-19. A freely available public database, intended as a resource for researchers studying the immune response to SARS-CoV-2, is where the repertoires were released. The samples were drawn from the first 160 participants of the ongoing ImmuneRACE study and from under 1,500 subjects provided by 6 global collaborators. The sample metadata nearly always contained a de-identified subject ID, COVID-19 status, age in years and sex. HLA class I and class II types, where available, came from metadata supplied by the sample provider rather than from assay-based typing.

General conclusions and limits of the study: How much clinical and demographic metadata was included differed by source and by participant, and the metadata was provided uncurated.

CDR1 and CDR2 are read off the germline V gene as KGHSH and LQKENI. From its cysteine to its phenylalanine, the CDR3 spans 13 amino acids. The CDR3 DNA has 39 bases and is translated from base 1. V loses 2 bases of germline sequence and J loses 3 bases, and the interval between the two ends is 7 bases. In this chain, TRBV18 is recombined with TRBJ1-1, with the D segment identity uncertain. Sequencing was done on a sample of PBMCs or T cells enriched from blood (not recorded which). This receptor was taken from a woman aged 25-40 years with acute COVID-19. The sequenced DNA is TGTGCCAGCTCACCAAACGGTGACACTGAAGCTTTCTTT. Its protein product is CASSPNGDTEAFF.